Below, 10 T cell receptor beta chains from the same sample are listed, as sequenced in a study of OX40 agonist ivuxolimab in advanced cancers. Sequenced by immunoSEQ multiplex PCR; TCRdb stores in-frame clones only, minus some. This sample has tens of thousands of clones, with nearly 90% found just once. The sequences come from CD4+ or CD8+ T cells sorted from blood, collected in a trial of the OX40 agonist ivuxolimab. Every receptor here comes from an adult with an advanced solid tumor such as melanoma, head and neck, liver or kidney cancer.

The CDR3 DNA reads as TGCGCCAGCAGCTTAGCTAGCGGGAGTGCGGGTGAGCAGTTCTTC. Translation: CASSLASGSAGEQFF. This chain connects TRBV5-1 to TRBJ2-1; 10 bases align to TRBD2. This CDR3 spans 15 amino acids. V lost 2 bases and J lost 9; bases outside the gene matches: 8. CDR1 is SGHRS, CDR2 YFSETQ, per germline.

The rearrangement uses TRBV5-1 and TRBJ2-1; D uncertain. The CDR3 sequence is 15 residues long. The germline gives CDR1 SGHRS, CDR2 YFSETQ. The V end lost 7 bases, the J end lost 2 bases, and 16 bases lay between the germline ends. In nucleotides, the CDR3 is TGCGCCAGCGCGAACACGATCGCGACCTACAATGAGCAGTTCTTC. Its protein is CASANTIATYNEQFF.

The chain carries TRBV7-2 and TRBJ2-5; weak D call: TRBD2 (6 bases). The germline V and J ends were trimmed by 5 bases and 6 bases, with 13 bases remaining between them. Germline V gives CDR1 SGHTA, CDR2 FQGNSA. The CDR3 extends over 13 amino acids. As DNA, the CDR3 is TGTGCCAGCAGCGGAGGGGTGATTCAGACCCAGTACTTC. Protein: CASSGGVIQTQYF.

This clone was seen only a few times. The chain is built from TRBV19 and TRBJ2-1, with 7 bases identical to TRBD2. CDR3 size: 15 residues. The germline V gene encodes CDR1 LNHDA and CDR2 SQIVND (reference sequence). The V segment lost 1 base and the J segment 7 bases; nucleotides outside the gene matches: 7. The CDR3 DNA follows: TGTGCCAGTAGTATAGTTGCGGGAGTAGTAAATGAGCAGTTCTTC. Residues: CASSIVAGVVNEQFF.

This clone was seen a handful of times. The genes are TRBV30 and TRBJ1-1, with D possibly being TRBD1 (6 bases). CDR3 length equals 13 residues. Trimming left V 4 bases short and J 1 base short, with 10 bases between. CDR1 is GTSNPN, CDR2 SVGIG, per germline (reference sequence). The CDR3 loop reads CAWTGQPNTEAFF. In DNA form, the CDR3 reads TGTGCCTGGACCGGACAGCCGAACACTGAAGCTTTCTTT. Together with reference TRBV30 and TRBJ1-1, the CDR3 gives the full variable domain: SQTIHQWPATLVQPVGSPLSLECTVEGTSNPNLYWYRQAAGRGLQLLFYSVGIGQISSEVPQNLSASRPQDRQFILSSKKLLLSDSGFYLCAWTGQPNTEAFFGQGTRLTVV.

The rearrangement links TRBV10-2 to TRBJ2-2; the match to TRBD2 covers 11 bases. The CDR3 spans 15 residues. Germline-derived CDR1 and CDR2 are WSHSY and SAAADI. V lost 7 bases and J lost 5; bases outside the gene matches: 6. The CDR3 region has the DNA TGCGCCAGCACCGGTGCTAGCGGGAGGACCGGGGAGCTGTTTTTT. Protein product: CASTGASGRTGELFF.

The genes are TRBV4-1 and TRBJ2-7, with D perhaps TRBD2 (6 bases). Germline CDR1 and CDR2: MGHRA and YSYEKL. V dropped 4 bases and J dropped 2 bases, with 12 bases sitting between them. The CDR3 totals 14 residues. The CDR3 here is CASSRGDGTYEQYF. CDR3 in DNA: TGCGCCAGCAGCCGCGGGGACGGAACCTACGAGCAGTACTTC.

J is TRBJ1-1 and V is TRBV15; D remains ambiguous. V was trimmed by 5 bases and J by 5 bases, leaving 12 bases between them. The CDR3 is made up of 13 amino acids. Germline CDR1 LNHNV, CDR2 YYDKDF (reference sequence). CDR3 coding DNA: TGTGCCACCAGCCTAGATCTAGGGACTGAAGCTTTCTTT. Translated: CATSLDLGTEAFF. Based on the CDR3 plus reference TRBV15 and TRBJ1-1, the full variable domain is DAMVIQNPRYQVTQFGKPVTLSCSQTLNHNVMYWYQQKSSQAPKLLFHYYDKDFNNEADTPDNFQSRRPNTSFCFLDIRSPGLGDTAMYLCATSLDLGTEAFFGQGTRLTVV.

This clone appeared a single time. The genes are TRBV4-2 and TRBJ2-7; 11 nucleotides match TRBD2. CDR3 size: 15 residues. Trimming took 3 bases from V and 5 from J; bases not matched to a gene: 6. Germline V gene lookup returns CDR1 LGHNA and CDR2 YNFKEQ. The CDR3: CASSQTALAGDEQYF. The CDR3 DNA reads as TGTGCCAGCAGCCAGACAGCACTAGCGGGAGACGAGCAGTACTTC.

The CDR3 bases are TGTGCCAGCAGCCCCACCCCCTGGACCCAGTACTTC. As protein: CASSPTPWTQYF. The rearrangement uses TRBV14 and TRBJ2-5; no firm D call. Germline CDR1 is SGHDN and CDR2 is FVKESK. The CDR3 has 12 amino acids. With 4 bases removed from V and 7 bases from J, the gap between germline ends came to 10 bases. Supplemented by reference TRBV14 and TRBJ2-5, the full variable domain reads EAGVTQFPSHSVIEKGQTVTLRCDPISGHDNLYWYRRVMGKEIKFLLHFVKESKQDESGMPNNRFLAERTGGTYSTLKVQPAELEDSGVYFCASSPTPWTQYFGPGTRLLVL.